This TCR beta chain was sequenced in a study of blood T cell repertoires in COVID-19. Study-level information: T cells, B-cell-depleted T cells, or PBMCs provided the cDNA or gDNA that served as material.

Study processing details: For nucleated cells, counts were estimated from reference gene primer amplification. Using immunoSEQ multiplex PCR, the repertoire was profiled, and TCRdb retains in-frame clones only, with some absent. The V and J calls and the clone size are those of that table, but D and trimming were determined from the DNA. In the table there are more than 150,000 clones, 89% of which are singletons. V was cut by 0 bases and J by 1 base, with 7 bases left in between. The CDR3 runs to 16 residues. CDR1 and CDR2 from the germline V gene are LGHNA and YSLEER. Sequencing input: peripheral blood. The receptor comes from a man between 35 and 55 years old with acute or convalescent COVID-19. The chain employs TRBV4-3 and TRBJ2-6; D unclear. The CDR3 DNA reads TGCGCCAGCAGCCAAGAGGCCGGGTCTGGGGCCAACGTCCTGACTTTC. This codes for CASSQEAGSGANVLTF.